This T cell receptor beta chain is drawn from a study of blood T cell repertoires in COVID-19. The overall study: Sites in the United States, Italy and Spain provided acute and convalescent COVID-19 samples.

Trimming cost V 2 bases and J 2 bases; bases outside gene matches: 7. CDR3 length: 19 residues. From germline, CDR1 is MNHEY and CDR2 SVGEGT. Seattle enrolled patients during active infection and tracked them longitudinally. Authors' data handling: Nucleated cell number was recorded as an estimate derived from reference gene primer amplification. Assay used: immunoSEQ multiplex PCR; TCRdb lists only in-frame clones, some missing. V and J calls plus clone size are reproduced from that table; the DNA served to infer D and trimming. The data contain roughly 190,000 clones, 82% of them singletons. The specimen sequenced was peripheral blood. This clonotype was sampled from a woman aged 55-69 years with COVID-19, enrolled during active disease. The V call is TRBV6-2 or TRBV6-3, the J call TRBJ2-1; the match to TRBD2 covers 15 bases. DNA of the CDR3: TGTGCCAGCAGTTACCCCCCCGGACTAGCGGGAGGGCCCTACAATGAGCAGTTCTTC. It encodes CASSYPPGLAGGPYNEQFF.